The TCR beta chain described here comes from a study of T cells in Graves' hyperthyroidism and ophthalmopathy. Isolation of PBMCs was performed on about 10 ml fresh peripheral blood. The CDR3 extends over 15 amino acids. Germline V gene sequence: CDR1 SGHTA, CDR2 FQGNSA. The V gene end was trimmed by 5 bases and the J gene end by 8 bases; junction bases not matched to a gene: 11. Authors of the study amplified TCR beta CDR3 regions from RNA transcripts. When the TCR CDR3 underwent first-round RT-PCR, the HTBI primer set was used. A single record per CDR3 protein comes from TCRdb applying MiXCR to the multiplex PCR reads. The table shows about 52,000 distinct CDR3 sequences, with approximately 48% occurring only once. This clonotype has ten or more counts.

This sequence was found in a woman aged 45-65 years with Graves' ophthalmopathy. Specimen: blood. The rearrangement uses TRBV7-2 and TRBJ2-1, with 8 bases identical to TRBD2. The CDR3 sequence is CASSPLGRGADEQFF. The CDR3 region has the DNA TGTGCCAGCAGCCCGTTAGGGCGGGGGGCTGATGAGCAGTTCTTC.